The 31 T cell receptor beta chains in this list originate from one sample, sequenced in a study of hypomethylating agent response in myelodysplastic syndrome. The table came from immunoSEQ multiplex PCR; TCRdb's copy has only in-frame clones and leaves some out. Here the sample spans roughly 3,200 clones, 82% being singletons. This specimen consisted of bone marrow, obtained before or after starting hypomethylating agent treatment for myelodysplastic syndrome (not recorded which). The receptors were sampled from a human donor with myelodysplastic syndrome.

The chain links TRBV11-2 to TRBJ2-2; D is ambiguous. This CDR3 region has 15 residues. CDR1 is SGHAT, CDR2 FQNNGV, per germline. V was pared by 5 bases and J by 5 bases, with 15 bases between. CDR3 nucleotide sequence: TGTGCCAGCAGCCCCCCCGGAATAAAGACCGGGGAGCTGTTTTTT. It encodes CASSPPGIKTGELFF.

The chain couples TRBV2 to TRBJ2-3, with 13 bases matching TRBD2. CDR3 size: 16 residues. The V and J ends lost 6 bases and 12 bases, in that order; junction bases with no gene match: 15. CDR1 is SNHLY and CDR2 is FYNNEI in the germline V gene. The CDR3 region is CASREPPATSGGPQYF. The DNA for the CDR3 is TGTGCCAGCAGGGAACCGCCCGCGACTAGCGGGGGGCCCCAGTATTTT.

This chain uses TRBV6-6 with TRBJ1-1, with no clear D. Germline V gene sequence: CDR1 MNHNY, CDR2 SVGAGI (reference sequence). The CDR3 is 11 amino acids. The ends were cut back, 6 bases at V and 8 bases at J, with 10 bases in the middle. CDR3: CASSLLWEAFF. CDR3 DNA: TGTGCCAGCAGCCTACTGTGGGAAGCTTTCTTT.

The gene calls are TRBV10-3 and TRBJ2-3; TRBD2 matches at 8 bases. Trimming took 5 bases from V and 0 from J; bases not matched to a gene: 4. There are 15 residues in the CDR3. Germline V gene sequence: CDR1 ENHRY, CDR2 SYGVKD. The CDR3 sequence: CAISRRGDSTDTQYF. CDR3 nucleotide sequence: TGTGCCATCAGTCGGCGGGGGGATAGCACAGATACGCAGTATTTT.

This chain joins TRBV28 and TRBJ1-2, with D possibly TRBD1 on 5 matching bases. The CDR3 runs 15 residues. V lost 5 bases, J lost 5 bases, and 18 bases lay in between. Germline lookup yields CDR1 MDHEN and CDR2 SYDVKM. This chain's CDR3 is CASSLRRRGSYGYTF. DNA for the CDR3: TGTGCCAGCAGTCTAAGGCGGCGGGGGTCATATGGCTACACCTTC.

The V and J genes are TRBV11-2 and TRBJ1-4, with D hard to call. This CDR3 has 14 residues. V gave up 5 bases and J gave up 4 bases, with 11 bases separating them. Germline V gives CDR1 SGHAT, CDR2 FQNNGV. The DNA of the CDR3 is TGTGCCAGCAGCCGGAGCAGCATTAATGAAAAACTGTTTTTT. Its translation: CASSRSSINEKLFF. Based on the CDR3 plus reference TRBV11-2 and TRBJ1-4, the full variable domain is EAGVAQSPRYKIIEKRQSVAFWCNPISGHATLYWYQQILGQGPKLLIQFQNNGVVDDSQLPKDRFSAERLKGVDSTLKIQPAKLEDSAVYLCASSRSSINEKLFFGSGTQLSVL.

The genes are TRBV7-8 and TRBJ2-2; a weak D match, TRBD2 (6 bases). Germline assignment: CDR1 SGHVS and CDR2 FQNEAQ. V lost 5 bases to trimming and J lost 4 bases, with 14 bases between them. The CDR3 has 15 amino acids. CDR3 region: CASSPFGGITGELFF. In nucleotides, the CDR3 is TGTGCCAGCAGCCCCTTCGGGGGTATCACCGGGGAGCTGTTTTTT.

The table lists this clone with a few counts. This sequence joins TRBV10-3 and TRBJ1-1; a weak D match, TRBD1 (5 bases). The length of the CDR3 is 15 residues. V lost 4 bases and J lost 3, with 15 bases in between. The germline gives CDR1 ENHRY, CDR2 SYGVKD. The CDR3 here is CAISGGLGGDTEAFF. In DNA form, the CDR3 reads TGTGCCATCAGTGGGGGGTTGGGCGGGGACACTGAAGCTTTCTTT.

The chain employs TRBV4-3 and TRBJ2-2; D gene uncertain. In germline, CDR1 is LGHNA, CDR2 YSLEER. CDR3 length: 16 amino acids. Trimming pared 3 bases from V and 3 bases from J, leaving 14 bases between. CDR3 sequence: CASSHSLGEYTGELFF. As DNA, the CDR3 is TGCGCCAGCAGCCATAGTCTTGGAGAATACACCGGGGAGCTGTTTTTT.

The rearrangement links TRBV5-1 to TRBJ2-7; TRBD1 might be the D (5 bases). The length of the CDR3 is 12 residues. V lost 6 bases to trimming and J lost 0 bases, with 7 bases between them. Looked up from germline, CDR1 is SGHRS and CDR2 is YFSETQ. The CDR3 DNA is TGCGCCAGCAAAGACAGCTCCTACGAGCAGTACTTC. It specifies CASKDSSYEQYF.

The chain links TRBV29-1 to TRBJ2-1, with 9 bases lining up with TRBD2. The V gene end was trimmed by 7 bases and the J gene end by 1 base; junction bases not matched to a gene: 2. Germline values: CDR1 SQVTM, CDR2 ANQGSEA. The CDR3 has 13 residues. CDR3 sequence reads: CSAGLASYNEQFF. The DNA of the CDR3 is TGCAGCGCGGGACTAGCATCCTACAATGAGCAGTTCTTC.

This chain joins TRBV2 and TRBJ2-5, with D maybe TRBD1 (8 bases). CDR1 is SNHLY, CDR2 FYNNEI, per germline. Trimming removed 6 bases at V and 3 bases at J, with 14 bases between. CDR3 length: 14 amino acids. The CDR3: CASRHRGGEETQYF. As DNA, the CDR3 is TGTGCCAGCAGGCACAGGGGGGGGGAAGAGACCCAGTACTTC.

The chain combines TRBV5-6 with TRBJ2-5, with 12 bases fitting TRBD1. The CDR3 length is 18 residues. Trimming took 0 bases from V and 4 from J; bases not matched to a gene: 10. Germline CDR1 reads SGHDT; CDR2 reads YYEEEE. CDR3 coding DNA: TGTGCCAGCAGCTTGGCTGGGACAGGGGGCGCGAGAGGAGAGACCCAGTACTTC. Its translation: CASSLAGTGGARGETQYF. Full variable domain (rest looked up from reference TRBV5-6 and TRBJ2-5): DAGVTQSPTHLIKTRGQQVTLRCSPKSGHDTVSWYQQALGQGPQFIFQYYEEEERQRGNFPDRFSGHQFPNYSSELNVNALLLGDSALYLCASSLAGTGGARGETQYFGPGTRLLVL.

As DNA, the CDR3 is TGTGCCAGCAGCTCCGCGATCGAGCGGGGGGACACCGGGGAGCTGTTTTTT. It is translated as CASSSAIERGDTGELFF. The chain has TRBV11-2 and TRBJ2-2; TRBD2 agrees at 9 bases. Germline V gives CDR1 SGHAT, CDR2 FQNNGV. V lost 4 bases, J lost 3 bases, and 9 bases stayed unmatched. CDR3 length: 17 residues.

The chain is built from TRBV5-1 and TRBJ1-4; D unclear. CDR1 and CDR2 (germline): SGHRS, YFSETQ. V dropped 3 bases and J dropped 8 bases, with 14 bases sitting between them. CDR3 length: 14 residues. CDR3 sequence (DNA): TGCGCCAGCAGCTCCATCAGCGGCGTGGAAAAACTGTTTTTT. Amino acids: CASSSISGVEKLFF.

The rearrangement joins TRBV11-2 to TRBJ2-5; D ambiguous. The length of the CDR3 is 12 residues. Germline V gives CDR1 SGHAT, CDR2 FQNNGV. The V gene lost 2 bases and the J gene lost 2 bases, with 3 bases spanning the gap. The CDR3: CASSLPQETQYF. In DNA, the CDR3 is TGTGCCAGCAGCTTACCTCAAGAGACCCAGTACTTC.

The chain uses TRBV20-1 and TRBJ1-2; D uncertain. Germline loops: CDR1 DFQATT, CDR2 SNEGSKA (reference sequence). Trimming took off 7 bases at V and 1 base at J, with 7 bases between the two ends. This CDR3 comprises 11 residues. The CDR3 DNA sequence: TGCAGTGTAACGAATAACTATGGCTACACCTTC. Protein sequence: CSVTNNYGYTF.

Here the CDR3 DNA reads TGTGCCAGCAGCCCCCGCCCGGCTAGCGGGGGGTCTTACGAGCAGTACTTC. This sequence encodes CASSPRPASGGSYEQYF. The chain recombines TRBV7-2 with TRBJ2-7, with 11 bases that match TRBD2. From germline, CDR1 is SGHTA and CDR2 FQGNSA. This CDR3 contains 17 residues. J was trimmed by 4 bases and V by 5 bases; bases with no gene match: 13.

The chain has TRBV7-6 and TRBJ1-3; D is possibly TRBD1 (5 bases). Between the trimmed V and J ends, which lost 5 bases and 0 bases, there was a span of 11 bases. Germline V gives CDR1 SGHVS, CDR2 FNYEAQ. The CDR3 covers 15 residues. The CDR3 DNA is TGTGCCAGCAGCACGGGGCCCAGCTCTGGAAACACCATATATTTT. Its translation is CASSTGPSSGNTIYF.

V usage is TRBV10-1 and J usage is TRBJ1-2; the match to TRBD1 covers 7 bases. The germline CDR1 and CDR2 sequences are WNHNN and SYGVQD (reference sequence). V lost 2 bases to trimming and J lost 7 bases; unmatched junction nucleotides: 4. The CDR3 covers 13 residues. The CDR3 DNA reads TGCGCCAGCAGTGAGGGGCAGGGGGTTGGCTACACCTTC. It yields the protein CASSEGQGVGYTF.

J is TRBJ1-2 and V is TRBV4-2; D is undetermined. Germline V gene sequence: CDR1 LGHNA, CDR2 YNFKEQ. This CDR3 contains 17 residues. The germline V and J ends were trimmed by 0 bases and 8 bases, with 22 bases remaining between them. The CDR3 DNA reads TGTGCCAGCAGCCAAGATCAAGAGATGGCGGTCGCGGGGGGCTACACCTTC. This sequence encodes CASSQDQEMAVAGGYTF.

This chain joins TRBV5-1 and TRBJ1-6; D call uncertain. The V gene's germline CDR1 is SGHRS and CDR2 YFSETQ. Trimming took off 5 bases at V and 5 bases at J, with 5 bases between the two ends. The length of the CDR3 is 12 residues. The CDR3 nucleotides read TGCGCCAGCAGGTCGGATAATTCACCCCTCCACTTT. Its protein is CASRSDNSPLHF. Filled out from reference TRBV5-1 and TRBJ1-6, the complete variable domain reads KAGVTQTPRYLIKTRGQQVTLSCSPISGHRSVSWYQQTPGQGLQFLFEYFSETQRNKGNFPGRFSGRQFSNSRSEMNVSTLELGDSALYLCASRSDNSPLHFGNGTRLTVT.

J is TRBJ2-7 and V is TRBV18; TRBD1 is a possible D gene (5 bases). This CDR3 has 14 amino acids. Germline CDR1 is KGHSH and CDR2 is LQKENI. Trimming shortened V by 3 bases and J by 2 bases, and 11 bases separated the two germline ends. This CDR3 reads CASSPGPTPYEQYF. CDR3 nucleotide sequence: TGTGCCAGCTCACCGGGGCCTACACCCTACGAGCAGTACTTC.

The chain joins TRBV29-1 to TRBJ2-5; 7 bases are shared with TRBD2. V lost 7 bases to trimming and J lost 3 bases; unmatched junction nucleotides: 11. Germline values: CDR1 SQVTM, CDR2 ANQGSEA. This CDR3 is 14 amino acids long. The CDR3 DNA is TGCAGCGGATCCTGGGGGGGGGAGGAAGAGACCCAGTACTTC. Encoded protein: CSGSWGGEEETQYF.

CDR3 protein: CASGPRETQYF. The CDR3 nucleotides are TGTGCCAGCGGGCCCCGGGAGACCCAGTACTTC. This rearrangement joins TRBV6-6 to TRBJ2-5; D gene unclear. Trimming cost V 8 bases and J 5 bases, with 9 bases left between them. The CDR3 is 11 residues long. Germline V gives CDR1 MNHNY, CDR2 SVGAGI (reference sequence).

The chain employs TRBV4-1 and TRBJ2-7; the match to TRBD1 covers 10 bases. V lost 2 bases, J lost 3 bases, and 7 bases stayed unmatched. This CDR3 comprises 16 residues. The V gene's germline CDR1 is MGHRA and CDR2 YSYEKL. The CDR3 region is CASSQMVGTGVYEQYF. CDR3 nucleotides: TGCGCCAGCAGCCAAATGGTGGGGACAGGGGTCTACGAGCAGTACTTC.

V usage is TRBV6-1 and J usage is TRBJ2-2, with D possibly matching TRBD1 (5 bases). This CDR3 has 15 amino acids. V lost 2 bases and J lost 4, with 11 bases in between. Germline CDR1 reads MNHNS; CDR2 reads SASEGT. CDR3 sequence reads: CASSEMVGVTGELFF. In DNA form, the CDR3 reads TGTGCCAGCAGTGAAATGGTAGGGGTCACCGGGGAGCTGTTTTTT.

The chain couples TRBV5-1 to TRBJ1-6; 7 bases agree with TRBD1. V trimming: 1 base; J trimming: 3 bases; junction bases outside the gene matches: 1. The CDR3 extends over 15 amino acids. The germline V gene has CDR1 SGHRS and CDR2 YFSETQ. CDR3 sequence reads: CASSLRTGYNSPLHF. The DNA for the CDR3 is TGCGCCAGCAGCTTGCGGACAGGCTATAATTCACCCCTCCACTTT.

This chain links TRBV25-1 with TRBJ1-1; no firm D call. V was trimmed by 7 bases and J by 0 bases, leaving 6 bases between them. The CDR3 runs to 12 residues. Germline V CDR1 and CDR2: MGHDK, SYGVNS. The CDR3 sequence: CASTALNTEAFF. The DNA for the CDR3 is TGTGCCAGCACGGCACTGAACACTGAAGCTTTCTTT.

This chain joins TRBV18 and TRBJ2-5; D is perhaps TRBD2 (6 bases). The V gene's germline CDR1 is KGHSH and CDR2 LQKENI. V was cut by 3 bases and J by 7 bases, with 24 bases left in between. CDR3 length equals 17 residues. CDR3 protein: CASSPPLPGLSTGTQYF. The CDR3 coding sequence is TGTGCCAGCTCACCTCCCCTCCCGGGACTCTCAACGGGGACCCAGTACTTC. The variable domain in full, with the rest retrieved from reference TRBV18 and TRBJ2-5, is NAGVMQNPRHLVRRRGQEARLRCSPMKGHSHVYWYRQLPEEGLKFMVYLQKENIIDESGMPKERFSAEFPKEGPSILRIQQVVRGDSAAYFCASSPPLPGLSTGTQYFGPGTRLLVL.

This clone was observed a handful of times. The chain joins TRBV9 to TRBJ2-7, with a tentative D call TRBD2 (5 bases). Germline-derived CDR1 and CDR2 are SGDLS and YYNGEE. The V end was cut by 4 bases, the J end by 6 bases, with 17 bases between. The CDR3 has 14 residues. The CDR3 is CASSPGGPGSEQYF. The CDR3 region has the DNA TGTGCCAGCAGCCCTGGTGGGCCTGGGAGCGAGCAGTACTTC.